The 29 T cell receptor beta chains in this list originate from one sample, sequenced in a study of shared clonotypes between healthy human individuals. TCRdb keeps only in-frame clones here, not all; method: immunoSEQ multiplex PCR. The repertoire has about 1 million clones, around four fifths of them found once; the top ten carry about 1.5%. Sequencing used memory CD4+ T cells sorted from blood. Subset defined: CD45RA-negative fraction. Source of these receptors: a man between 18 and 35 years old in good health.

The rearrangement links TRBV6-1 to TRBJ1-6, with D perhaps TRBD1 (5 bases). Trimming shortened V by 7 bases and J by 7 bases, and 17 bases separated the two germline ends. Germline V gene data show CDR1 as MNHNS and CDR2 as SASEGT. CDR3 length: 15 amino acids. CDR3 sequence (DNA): TGTGCCAGCATCTCCCTCGGGGAGGGGAATTCACCCCTCCACTTT. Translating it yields CASISLGEGNSPLHF.

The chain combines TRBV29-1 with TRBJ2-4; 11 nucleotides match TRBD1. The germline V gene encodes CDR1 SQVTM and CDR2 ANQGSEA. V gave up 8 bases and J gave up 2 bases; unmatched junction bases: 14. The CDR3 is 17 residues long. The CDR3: CSPPGQGVDRTKNIQYF. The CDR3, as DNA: TGCAGCCCTCCGGGACAGGGGGTTGATAGAACCAAAAACATTCAGTACTTC.

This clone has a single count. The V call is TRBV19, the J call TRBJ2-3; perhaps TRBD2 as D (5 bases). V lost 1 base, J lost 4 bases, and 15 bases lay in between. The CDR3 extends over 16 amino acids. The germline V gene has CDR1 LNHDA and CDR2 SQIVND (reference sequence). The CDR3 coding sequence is TGTGCCAGTAGTATAGGTGGCACCGGGAAAGCAGATACGCAGTATTTT. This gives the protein CASSIGGTGKADTQYF.

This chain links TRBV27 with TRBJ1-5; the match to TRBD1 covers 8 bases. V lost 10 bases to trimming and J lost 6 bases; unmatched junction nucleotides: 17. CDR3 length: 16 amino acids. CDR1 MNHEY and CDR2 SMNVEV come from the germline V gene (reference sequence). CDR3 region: CANKNRRQGNPQPQHF. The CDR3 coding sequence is TGTGCCAACAAAAATAGAAGACAGGGGAATCCTCAGCCCCAGCATTTT.

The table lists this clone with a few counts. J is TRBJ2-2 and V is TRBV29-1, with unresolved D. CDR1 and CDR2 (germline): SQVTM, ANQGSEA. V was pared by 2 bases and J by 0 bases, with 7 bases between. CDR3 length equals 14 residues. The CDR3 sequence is CSVESVTNTGELFF. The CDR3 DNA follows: TGCAGCGTTGAATCCGTGACGAACACCGGGGAGCTGTTTTTT.

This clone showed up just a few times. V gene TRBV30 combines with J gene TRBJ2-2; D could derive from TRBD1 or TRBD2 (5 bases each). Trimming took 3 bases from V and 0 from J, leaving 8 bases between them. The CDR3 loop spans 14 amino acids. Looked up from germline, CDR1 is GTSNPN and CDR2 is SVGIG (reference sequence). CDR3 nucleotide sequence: TGTGCCTGGAGAGGGGACGCGAACACCGGGGAGCTGTTTTTT. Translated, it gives CAWRGDANTGELFF.

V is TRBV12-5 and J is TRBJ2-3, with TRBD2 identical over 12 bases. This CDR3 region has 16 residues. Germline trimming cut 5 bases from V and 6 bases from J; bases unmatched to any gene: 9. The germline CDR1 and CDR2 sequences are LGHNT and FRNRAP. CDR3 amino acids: CASGPHTSGRSDTQYF. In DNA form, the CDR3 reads TGTGCTAGTGGTCCGCACACTAGCGGGAGGTCGGATACGCAGTATTTT.

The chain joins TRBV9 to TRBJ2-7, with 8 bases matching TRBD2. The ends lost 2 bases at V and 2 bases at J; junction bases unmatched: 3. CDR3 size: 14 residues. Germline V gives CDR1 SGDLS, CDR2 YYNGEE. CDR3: CASSVSGTAYEQYF. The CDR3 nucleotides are TGTGCCAGCAGCGTTAGCGGGACCGCCTACGAGCAGTACTTC.

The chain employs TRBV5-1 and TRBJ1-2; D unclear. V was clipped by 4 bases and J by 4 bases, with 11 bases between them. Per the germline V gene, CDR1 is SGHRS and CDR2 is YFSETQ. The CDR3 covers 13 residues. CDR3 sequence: CASSPSAGYGYTF. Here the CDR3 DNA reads TGCGCCAGCAGCCCCTCCGCAGGCTATGGCTACACCTTC.

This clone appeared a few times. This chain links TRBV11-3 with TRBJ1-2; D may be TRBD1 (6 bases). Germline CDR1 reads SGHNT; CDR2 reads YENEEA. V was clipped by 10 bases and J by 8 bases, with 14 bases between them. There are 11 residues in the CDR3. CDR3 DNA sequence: TGTGCCATCCCTGGACAGCTCGGCTACACCTTC. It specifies CAIPGQLGYTF.

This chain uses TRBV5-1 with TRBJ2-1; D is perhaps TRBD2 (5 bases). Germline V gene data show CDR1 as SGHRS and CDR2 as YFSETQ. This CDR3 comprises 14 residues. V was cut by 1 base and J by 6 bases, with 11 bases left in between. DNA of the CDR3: TGCGCCAGCAGCTTGCAGGACTCTCTCAATGAGCAGTTCTTC. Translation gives CASSLQDSLNEQFF.

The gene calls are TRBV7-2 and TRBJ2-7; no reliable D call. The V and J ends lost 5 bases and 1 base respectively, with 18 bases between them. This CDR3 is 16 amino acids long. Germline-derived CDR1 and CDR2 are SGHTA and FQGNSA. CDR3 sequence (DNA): TGTGCCAGCAGCCCGACTCTAGGAAGTTTGTCCTACGAGCAGTACTTC. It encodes CASSPTLGSLSYEQYF.

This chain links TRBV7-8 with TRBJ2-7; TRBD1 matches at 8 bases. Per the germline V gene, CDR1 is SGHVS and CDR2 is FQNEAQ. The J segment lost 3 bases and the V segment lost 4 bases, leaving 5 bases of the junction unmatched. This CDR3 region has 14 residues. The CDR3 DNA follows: TGTGCCAGCAGCTCAACTACAGGGGGCTACGAGCAGTACTTC. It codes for CASSSTTGGYEQYF.

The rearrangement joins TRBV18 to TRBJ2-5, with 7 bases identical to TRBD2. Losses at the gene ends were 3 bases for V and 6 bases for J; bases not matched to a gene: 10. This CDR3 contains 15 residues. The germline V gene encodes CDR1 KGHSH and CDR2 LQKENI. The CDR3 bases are TGTGCCAGCTCACCGGGGACTACGAGTAGCCAGACCCAGTACTTC. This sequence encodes CASSPGTTSSQTQYF.

The DNA of the CDR3 is TGTGCCAGCAGTTACTCCAAGAACACTGAAGCTTTCTTT. Translated, it gives CASSYSKNTEAFF. The V gene is TRBV6-5, the J gene TRBJ1-1, with no clear D. The germline CDR1 and CDR2 sequences are MNHEY and SVGAGI. CDR3 length: 13 residues. Trimming took off 0 bases at V and 1 base at J, with 3 bases between the two ends.

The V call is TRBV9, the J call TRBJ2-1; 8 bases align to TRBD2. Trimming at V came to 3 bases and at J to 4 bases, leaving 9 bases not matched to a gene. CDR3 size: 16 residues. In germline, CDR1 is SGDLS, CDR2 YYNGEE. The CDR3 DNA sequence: TGTGCCAGCAGCGCAGGAACGGGGGGGCGTTACAATGAGCAGTTCTTC. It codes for CASSAGTGGRYNEQFF.

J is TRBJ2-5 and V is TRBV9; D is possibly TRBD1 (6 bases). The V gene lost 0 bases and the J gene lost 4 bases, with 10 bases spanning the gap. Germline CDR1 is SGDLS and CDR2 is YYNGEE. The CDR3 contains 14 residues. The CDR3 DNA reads TGTGCCAGCAGCGTAGAAAGCAGGGGAGAGACCCAGTACTTC. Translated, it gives CASSVESRGETQYF.

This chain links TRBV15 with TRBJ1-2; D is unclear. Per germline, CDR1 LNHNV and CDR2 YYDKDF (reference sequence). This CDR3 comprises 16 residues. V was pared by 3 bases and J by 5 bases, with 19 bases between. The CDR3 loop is CATSSPQIGILYGYTF. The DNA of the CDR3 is TGTGCCACCAGCAGCCCCCAAATAGGTATCCTGTATGGCTACACCTTC.

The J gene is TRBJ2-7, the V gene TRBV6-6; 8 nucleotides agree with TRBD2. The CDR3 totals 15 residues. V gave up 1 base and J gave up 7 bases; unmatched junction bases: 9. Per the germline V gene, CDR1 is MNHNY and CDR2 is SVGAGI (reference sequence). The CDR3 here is CASSYLTREAEEQYF. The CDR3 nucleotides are TGTGCCAGCAGTTACTTAACGCGGGAGGCTGAGGAGCAGTACTTC.

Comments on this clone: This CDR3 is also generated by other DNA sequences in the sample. The CDR3 region has the DNA TGTGCCAGCAGGCCGGACAGTGCAACTAATGAAAAACTGTTTTTT. Its translation is CASRPDSATNEKLFF. The chain is built from TRBV6-1 and TRBJ1-4; D might be TRBD1 (6 bases). The CDR3 has 15 residues. Per the germline V gene, CDR1 is MNHNS and CDR2 is SASEGT. V lost 6 bases and J 0 bases, leaving 11 bases between the germline ends.

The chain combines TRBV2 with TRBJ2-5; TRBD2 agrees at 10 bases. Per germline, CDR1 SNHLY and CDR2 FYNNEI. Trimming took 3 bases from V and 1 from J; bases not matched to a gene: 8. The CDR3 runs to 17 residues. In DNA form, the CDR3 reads TGTGCCAGCAGTGATGGTGGTAGCGGGGGGCCCCAAGAGACCCAGTACTTC. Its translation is CASSDGGSGGPQETQYF.

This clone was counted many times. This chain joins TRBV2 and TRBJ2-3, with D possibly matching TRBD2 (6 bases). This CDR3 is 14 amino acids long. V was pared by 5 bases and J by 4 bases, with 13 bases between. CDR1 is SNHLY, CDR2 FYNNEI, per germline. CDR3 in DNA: TGTGCCAGCAGTCTAGGAGGGACCCCAGATACGCAGTATTTT. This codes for CASSLGGTPDTQYF.

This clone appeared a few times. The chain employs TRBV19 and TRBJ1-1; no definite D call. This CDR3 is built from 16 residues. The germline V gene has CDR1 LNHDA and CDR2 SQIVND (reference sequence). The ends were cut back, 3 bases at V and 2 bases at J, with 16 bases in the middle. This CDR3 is CASSIGSGAQNTEAFF. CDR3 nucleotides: TGTGCCAGTAGTATTGGGTCGGGTGCCCAAAACACTGAAGCTTTCTTT.

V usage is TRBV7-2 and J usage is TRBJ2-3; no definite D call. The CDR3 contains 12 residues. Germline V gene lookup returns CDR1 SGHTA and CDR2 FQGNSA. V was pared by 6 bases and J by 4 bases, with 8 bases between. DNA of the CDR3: TGTGCCAGCAGGGCTGAGGCAGATACGCAGTATTTT. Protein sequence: CASRAEADTQYF.

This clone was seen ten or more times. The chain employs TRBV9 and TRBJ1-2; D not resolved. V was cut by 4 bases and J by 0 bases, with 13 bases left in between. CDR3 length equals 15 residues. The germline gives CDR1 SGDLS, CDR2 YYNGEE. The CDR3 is CASSLRGGTNYGYTF. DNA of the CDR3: TGTGCCAGCAGCCTACGGGGAGGGACTAACTATGGCTACACCTTC.

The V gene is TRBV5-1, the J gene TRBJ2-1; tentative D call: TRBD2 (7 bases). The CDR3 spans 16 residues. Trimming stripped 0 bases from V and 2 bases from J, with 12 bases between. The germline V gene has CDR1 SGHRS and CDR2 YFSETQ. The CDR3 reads CASSLDAGATYNEQFF. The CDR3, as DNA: TGCGCCAGCAGCTTGGATGCGGGGGCAACCTACAATGAGCAGTTCTTC.

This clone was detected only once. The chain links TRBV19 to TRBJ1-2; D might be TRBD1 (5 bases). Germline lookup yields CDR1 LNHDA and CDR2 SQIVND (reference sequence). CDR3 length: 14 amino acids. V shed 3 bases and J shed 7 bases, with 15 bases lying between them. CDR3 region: CASSIRRQGGGYTF. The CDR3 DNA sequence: TGTGCCAGTAGTATTCGTCGTCAGGGTGGTGGCTACACCTTC. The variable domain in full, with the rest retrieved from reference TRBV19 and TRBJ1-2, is DGGITQSPKYLFRKEGQNVTLSCEQNLNHDAMYWYRQDPGQGLRLIYYSQIVNDFQKGDIAEGYSVSREKKESFPLTVTSAQKNPTAFYLCASSIRRQGGGYTFGSGTRLTVV.

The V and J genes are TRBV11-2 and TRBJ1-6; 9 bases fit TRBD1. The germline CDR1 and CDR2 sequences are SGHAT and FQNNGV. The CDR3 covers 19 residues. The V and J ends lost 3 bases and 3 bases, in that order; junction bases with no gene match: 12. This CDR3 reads CASSFSTTGTGFYNSPLHF. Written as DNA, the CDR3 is TGTGCCAGCAGCTTTTCCACAACGGGGACAGGGTTCTATAATTCACCCCTCCACTTT.

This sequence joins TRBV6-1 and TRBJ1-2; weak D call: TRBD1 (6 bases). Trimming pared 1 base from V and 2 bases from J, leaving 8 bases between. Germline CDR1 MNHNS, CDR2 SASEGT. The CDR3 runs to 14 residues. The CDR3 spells CASSEERGNYGYTF. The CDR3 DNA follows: TGTGCCAGCAGTGAAGAGAGGGGGAACTATGGCTACACCTTC.